This T cell receptor beta chain was documented in a study of response to subunit inactivated influenza vaccine. Study conclusions and caveats: Each seasonal influenza vaccination, the authors suggested, recruits few new T cells.

TCRdb processed the RT-PCR reads anew with MiXCR; each CDR3 protein has one entry. The sample contains roughly 650,000 distinct CDR3 sequences, 15% to 18% of which appear only once. This clonotype was picked up a small number of times. Its antigen remains unidentified. The CDR3 runs 15 residues. V lost 5 bases, J lost 6 bases, and 18 bases lay in between. Per the germline V gene, CDR1 is SGHTA and CDR2 is FQGTGA. This receptor was identified in a man between 45 and 60 years old who received an inactivated influenza vaccine. V gene TRBV7-3 combines with J gene TRBJ2-3; D may be TRBD2 (6 bases). Sequenced material: PBMCs from blood, taken 11 to 12 days after vaccination. The CDR3: CASSRGNNGGDTQYF. The CDR3 DNA is TGTGCCAGCAGCCGGGGGAACAACGGTGGGGATACGCAGTATTTT. Looking up the rest from reference TRBV7-3 and TRBJ2-3 gives the full variable domain: GAGVSQTPSNKVTEKGKYVELRCDPISGHTALYWYRQSLGQGPEFLIYFQGTGAADDSGLPNDRFFAVRPEGSVSTLKIQRTERGDSAVYLCASSRGNNGGDTQYFGPGTRLTVL.